The clone carrying this T cell receptor (beta chain) has at least ten counts. Its target is not known. Germline V gives CDR1 SEHNR, CDR2 FQNEAQ (reference sequence). The CDR3 contains 16 residues. Trimming cost V 1 base and J 2 bases, with 12 bases left between them. The cDNA came from 5'RACE, which used 10-nucleotide random UMIs. One entry per CDR3 protein results from TCRdb running MiXCR on the 5' RACE reads. Of over 55,000 distinct CDR3 sequences in the sample, 10% to 13% were seen once. This sample was taken from a study of neurological immune-mediated disorders. Sample time point: longitudinal time-point 1 (baseline). PBMCs numbering 2 million and stored at -80 C yielded the unsorted libraries. The study's findings and limits: No CDR3 amino acid sequences recurred among expanded clones across subjects, suggesting private repertoires in all groups.

The sample was PBMCs. This TCR was recovered from a man aged 30 to 45 in good health. The chain carries TRBV7-9 and TRBJ1-5; D is undetermined. The CDR3 DNA is TGTGCCAGCAGCTTAGGGCAGGCCTCGGGCAATCAGCCCCAGCATTTT. Its translation is CASSLGQASGNQPQHF.